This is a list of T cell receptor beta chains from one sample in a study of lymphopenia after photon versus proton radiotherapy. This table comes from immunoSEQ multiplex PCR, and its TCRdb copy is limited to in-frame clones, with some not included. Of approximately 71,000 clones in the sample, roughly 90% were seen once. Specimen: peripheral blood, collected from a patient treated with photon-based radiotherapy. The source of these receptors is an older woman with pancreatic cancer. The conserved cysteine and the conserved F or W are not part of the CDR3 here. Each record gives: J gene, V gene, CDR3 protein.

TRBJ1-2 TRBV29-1 SVVTRGANYGYT
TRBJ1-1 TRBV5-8 ASSRGQQNTEAF
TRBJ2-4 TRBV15 ATSRENQGGRANIQY
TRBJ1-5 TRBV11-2 ASSKGQGSSGQPQH
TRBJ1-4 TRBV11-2 ASSFMEKLF
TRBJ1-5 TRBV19 ASSILGPPQH
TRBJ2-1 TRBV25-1 ASSLHRRDNEQF
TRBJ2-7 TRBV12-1 ASSFVGAGAIYEQY
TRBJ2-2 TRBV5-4 ASSVASGTPTGELF
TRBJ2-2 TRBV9 ASSVRESRTGELF
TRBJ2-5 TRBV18 ASSPPPQEETQY
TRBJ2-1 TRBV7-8 ASSSLRLQLREQF
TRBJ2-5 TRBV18 ASSPTGTGGETQY
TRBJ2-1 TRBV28 ASSTSGSPQSYNEQF
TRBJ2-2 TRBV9 ASTENTGELF
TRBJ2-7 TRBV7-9 ASSSGPGQAIYEQY
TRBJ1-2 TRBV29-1 SVERAARYGYT
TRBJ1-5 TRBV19 ASRPGQGGQPQH
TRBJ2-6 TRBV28 ASSFAGGSSGANVLT
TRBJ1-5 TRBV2 ASSEDTYSNQPQH
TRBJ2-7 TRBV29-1 GFSGSMYEQY
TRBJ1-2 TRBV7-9 ASSSTKTDNT
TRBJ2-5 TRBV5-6 ASSSVGQGRETQY
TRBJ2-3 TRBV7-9 ASSLGQGTDTQY
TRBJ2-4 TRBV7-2 ASSLYPQAGDRNIQY
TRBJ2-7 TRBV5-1 ASRRGTSGISGEQY
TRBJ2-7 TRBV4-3 ASSQGTSASYEQY
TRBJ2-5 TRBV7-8 ASSAIGTSGLQETQY
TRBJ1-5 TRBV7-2 ASSLGGNSNQPQH
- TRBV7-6 ASSLTESYEQY
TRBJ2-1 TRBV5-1 ASSLIGDSYNEQF
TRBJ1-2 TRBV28 ASSMGGGQGYGYT
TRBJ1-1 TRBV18 ASSPRANSMNTEAF
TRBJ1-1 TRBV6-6 ASSNLGRGGTEAF
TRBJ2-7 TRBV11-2 ASSWGLARGYEQY
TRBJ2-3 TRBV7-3 ASSLAGGLDTQY
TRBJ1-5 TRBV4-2 ASSQEQGGPQH